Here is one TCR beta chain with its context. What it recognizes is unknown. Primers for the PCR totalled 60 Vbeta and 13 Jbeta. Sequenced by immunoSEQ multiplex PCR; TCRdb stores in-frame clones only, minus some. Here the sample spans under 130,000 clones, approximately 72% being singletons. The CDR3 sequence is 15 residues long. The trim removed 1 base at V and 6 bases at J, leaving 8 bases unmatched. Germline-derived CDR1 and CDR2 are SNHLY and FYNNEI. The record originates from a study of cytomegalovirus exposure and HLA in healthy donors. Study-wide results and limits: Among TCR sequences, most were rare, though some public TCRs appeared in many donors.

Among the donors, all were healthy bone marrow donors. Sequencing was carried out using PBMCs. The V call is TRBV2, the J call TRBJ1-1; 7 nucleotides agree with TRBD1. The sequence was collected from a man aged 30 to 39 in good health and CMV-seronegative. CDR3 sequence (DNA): TGTGCCAGCAGTGAAGGAGGGGGCCCTTATTCTGAAGCTTTCTTT. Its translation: CASSEGGGPYSEAFF.